The rows below give T cell receptor beta chains drawn from one sample of a study of blood T cell repertoires in COVID-19. TCRdb's copy holds only in-frame clones and misses some; the assay was immunoSEQ multiplex PCR. The sample lists about 90,000 clones; roughly 80% were seen once. The specimen was peripheral blood. The receptors stem from a woman in her seventies with acute or convalescent COVID-19. CDR3s include the opening cysteine and the closing phenylalanine or tryptophan. The order of the fields is J gene, CDR3 length, D gene, V gene, clone size, CDR3 DNA, CDR3 protein. A D gene is named only where the DNA matches it firmly. The size of a clone is reported for some rows only, either as once, few or many, or as a class for expanded clones.

j_call: TRBJ2-7
cdr3_length: 12
d_call: .
v_call: TRBV3-1/TRBV3-2
clone_size: .
cdr3_nt: TGTGCCAGCAGCCATCGGAGGGGCGGCCAGTACTTC
cdr3_aa: CASSHRRGGQYF

j_call: TRBJ2-7
cdr3_length: 15
d_call: TRBD2
v_call: TRBV7-9
clone_size: .
cdr3_nt: TGTGCCAGCAGCCCTCTCGGGATTAGCGGGTACGAGCAGTACTTC
cdr3_aa: CASSPLGISGYEQYF

j_call: TRBJ1-1
cdr3_length: 14
d_call: .
v_call: TRBV19
clone_size: .
cdr3_nt: TGTGCCAGTACCAACCTGGGGGGGAACACTGAAGCTTTCTTT
cdr3_aa: CASTNLGGNTEAFF

j_call: TRBJ2-2
cdr3_length: 15
d_call: .
v_call: TRBV5-1
clone_size: .
cdr3_nt: TGCGCCAGCAGCTTGGCCTCAGGGAACACCGGGGAGCTGTTTTTT
cdr3_aa: CASSLASGNTGELFF

j_call: TRBJ2-5
cdr3_length: 15
d_call: .
v_call: TRBV6-5
clone_size: .
cdr3_nt: TGTGCCAGCAGTCCACTTGGGGCAGGGTCCCAGACCCAGTACTTC
cdr3_aa: CASSPLGAGSQTQYF

j_call: TRBJ1-2
cdr3_length: 14
d_call: TRBD1
v_call: TRBV5-4
clone_size: .
cdr3_nt: TGTGCCAGCAGAAGAGGGGGCGCACACTATGGCTACACCTTC
cdr3_aa: CASRRGGAHYGYTF

j_call: TRBJ1-4
cdr3_length: 16
d_call: TRBD1
v_call: TRBV7-2
clone_size: once
cdr3_nt: TGTGCCAGCAGCTTGTCCCAGGGGGCATATAATGAAAAACTGTTTTTT
cdr3_aa: CASSLSQGAYNEKLFF

j_call: TRBJ1-4
cdr3_length: 14
d_call: .
v_call: TRBV5-6
clone_size: .
cdr3_nt: TGTGCCAGCAGTCTAAGGGGGAACAATGAAAAACTGTTTTTT
cdr3_aa: CASSLRGNNEKLFF

j_call: TRBJ2-7
cdr3_length: 12
d_call: .
v_call: TRBV6-2/TRBV6-3
clone_size: .
cdr3_nt: TGTGCCAGCAGTCCACTAGGCTACGAGCAGTACTTC
cdr3_aa: CASSPLGYEQYF

j_call: TRBJ1-3
cdr3_length: 11
d_call: .
v_call: TRBV4-3
clone_size: few
cdr3_nt: TGCGCAGGGGGCTCTGGAAACACCATATATTTT
cdr3_aa: CAGGSGNTIYF

j_call: TRBJ2-5
cdr3_length: 15
d_call: TRBD1
v_call: TRBV27
clone_size: .
cdr3_nt: TGTGCCAGCAGTTTATCATGGACAGGGTATGAGACCCAGTACTTC
cdr3_aa: CASSLSWTGYETQYF

j_call: TRBJ2-1
cdr3_length: 13
d_call: TRBD2
v_call: TRBV5-1
clone_size: .
cdr3_nt: TGCGCCAGCAGCGCGGGACTAGCAATTGAGCAGTTCTTC
cdr3_aa: CASSAGLAIEQFF

j_call: TRBJ2-2
cdr3_length: 17
d_call: TRBD1
v_call: TRBV7-6
clone_size: .
cdr3_nt: TGTGCCAGCAGCTTAGTATCCGGGACAGGGGATACCGGGGAGCTGTTTTTT
cdr3_aa: CASSLVSGTGDTGELFF

j_call: TRBJ2-7
cdr3_length: 17
d_call: .
v_call: TRBV21-1
clone_size: .
cdr3_nt: TGTGCCAGCAGCAAAAGCATCTTGGGACAGGACACCTACGAGCAGTACTTC
cdr3_aa: CASSKSILGQDTYEQYF

j_call: TRBJ2-5
cdr3_length: 18
d_call: TRBD1
v_call: TRBV5-8
clone_size: .
cdr3_nt: TGTGCCAGCAGCGCCATCGCGAGGGGGCTCAGGTCCCAAGAGACCCAGTACTTC
cdr3_aa: CASSAIARGLRSQETQYF

j_call: TRBJ1-4
cdr3_length: 13
d_call: TRBD1
v_call: TRBV6-6
clone_size: .
cdr3_nt: TGTGCCAGCAAAAACAGGGGAGGAGAAAAACTGTTTTTT
cdr3_aa: CASKNRGGEKLFF

j_call: TRBJ1-1
cdr3_length: 13
d_call: .
v_call: TRBV6-2/TRBV6-3
clone_size: once
cdr3_nt: TGTGCCAGCAGTCTGGCGGTAGGCACTGAAGCTTTCTTT
cdr3_aa: CASSLAVGTEAFF

j_call: TRBJ1-1
cdr3_length: 13
d_call: .
v_call: TRBV5-1
clone_size: .
cdr3_nt: TGCGCCAGCAGCTTGGGTATGAACACTGAAGCTTTCTTT
cdr3_aa: CASSLGMNTEAFF

j_call: TRBJ1-2
cdr3_length: 15
d_call: TRBD1
v_call: TRBV3-1/TRBV3-2
clone_size: .
cdr3_nt: TGTGCCAGCAGCCCCCTAACGGGACAGGGAAATGGCTACACCTTC
cdr3_aa: CASSPLTGQGNGYTF

j_call: TRBJ2-7
cdr3_length: 15
d_call: .
v_call: TRBV6-2/TRBV6-3
clone_size: .
cdr3_nt: TGTGCCAGCAGTATTGGACAGACAAGCTCCTACGAGCAGTACTTC
cdr3_aa: CASSIGQTSSYEQYF

j_call: TRBJ1-5
cdr3_length: 14
d_call: .
v_call: TRBV7-8
clone_size: once
cdr3_nt: TGTGCCAGCATCGAAGGAGGAGGCAATCAGCCCCAGCATTTT
cdr3_aa: CASIEGGGNQPQHF

j_call: TRBJ2-3
cdr3_length: 15
d_call: TRBD2
v_call: TRBV6-6
clone_size: .
cdr3_nt: TGTGCCAGCAGTTTGGCTAGCGGGGCCACAGATACGCAGTATTTT
cdr3_aa: CASSLASGATDTQYF

j_call: TRBJ1-3
cdr3_length: 15
d_call: TRBD1
v_call: TRBV3-1/TRBV3-2
clone_size: once
cdr3_nt: TGTGCCAGCAGCCAACAGGGGGCGCTGGGAAACACCATATATTTT
cdr3_aa: CASSQQGALGNTIYF

j_call: TRBJ2-3
cdr3_length: 14
d_call: .
v_call: TRBV10-3
clone_size: .
cdr3_nt: TGTGCCATCAGTGAGTCGGCGGGGAGGAGTACGCAGTATTTT
cdr3_aa: CAISESAGRSTQYF

j_call: TRBJ2-7
cdr3_length: 16
d_call: TRBD1
v_call: TRBV30
clone_size: few
cdr3_nt: TGTGCCTGGAGTACACGGGGGAGAGACAGGGGATACGAGCAGTACTTC
cdr3_aa: CAWSTRGRDRGYEQYF

j_call: TRBJ2-1
cdr3_length: 15
d_call: TRBD1
v_call: TRBV6-2/TRBV6-3
clone_size: .
cdr3_nt: TGTGCCAGCAGTTACACTTGGACAGGGAACAATGAGCAGTTCTTC
cdr3_aa: CASSYTWTGNNEQFF

j_call: TRBJ2-3
cdr3_length: 19
d_call: TRBD2
v_call: TRBV6-1
clone_size: .
cdr3_nt: TGTGCCAGCAGCGAAAGAGGGAGGGGAACTGTGGGGATCCCAGATACGCAGTATTTT
cdr3_aa: CASSERGRGTVGIPDTQYF

j_call: TRBJ2-3
cdr3_length: 16
d_call: TRBD2
v_call: TRBV27
clone_size: few
cdr3_nt: TGTGCCAGCCGCACTTCGCTAGCGGAGCTCACAGATACGCAGTATTTT
cdr3_aa: CASRTSLAELTDTQYF

j_call: TRBJ2-5
cdr3_length: 15
d_call: .
v_call: TRBV14
clone_size: few
cdr3_nt: TGTGCCAGCAGCACCAGGGGACTATTGGGGGAGACCCAGTACTTC
cdr3_aa: CASSTRGLLGETQYF